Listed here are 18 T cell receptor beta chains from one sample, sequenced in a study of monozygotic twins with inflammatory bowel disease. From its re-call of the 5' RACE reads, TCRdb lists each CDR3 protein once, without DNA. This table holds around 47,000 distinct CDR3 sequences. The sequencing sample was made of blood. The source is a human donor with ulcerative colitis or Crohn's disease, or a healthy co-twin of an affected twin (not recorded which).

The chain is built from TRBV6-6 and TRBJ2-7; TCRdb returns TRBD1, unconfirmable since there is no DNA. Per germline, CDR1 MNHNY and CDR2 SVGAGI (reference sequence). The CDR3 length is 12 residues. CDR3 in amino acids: CASSLLGREQYF.

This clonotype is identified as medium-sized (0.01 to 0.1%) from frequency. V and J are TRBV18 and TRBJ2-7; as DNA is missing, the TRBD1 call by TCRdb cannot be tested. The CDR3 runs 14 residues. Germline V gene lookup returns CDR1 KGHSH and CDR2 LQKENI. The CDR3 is CASSPGQINYEQYF.

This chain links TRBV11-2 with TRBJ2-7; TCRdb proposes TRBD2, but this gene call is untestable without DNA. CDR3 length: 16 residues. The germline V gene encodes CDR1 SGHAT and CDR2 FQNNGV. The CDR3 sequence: CASSWSRLALYYEQYF.

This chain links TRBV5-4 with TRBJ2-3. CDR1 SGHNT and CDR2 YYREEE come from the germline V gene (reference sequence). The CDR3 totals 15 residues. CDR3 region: CASSFGQIDTDTQYF.

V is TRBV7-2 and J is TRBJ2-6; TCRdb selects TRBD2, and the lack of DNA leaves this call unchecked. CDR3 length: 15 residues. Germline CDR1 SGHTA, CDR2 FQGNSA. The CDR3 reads CASRGGPSGANVLTF.

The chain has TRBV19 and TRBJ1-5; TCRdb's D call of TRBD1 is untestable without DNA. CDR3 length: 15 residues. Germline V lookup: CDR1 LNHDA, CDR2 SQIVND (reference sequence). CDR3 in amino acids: CASSMGQASNQPQHF.

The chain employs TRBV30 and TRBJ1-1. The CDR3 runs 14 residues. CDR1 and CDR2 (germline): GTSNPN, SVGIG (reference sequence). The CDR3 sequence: CACQTGPSNTEAFF.

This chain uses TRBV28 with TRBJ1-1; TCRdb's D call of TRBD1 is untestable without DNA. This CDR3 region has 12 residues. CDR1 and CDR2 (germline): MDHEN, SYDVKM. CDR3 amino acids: CASEAGGTEAFF. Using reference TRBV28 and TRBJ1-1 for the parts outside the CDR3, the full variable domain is DVKVTQSSRYLVKRTGEKVFLECVQDMDHENMFWYRQDPGLGLRLIYFSYDVKMKEKGDIPEGYSVSREKKERFSLILESASTNQTSMYLCASEAGGTEAFFGQGTRLTVV.

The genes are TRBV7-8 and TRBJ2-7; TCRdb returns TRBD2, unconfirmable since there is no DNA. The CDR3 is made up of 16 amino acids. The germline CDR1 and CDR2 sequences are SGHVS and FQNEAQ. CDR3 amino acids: CASSTNSGTGLYEQYF.

The CDR3 here is CASSSHNKEGELFF. V is TRBV6-5 and J is TRBJ2-2. The CDR3 has 14 amino acids. Per the germline V gene, CDR1 is MNHEY and CDR2 is SVGAGI.

CDR3 amino acids: CASSADRGRQFF. The chain links TRBV7-9 to TRBJ2-1; lacking DNA, the TRBD1 call made by TCRdb goes unchecked. The CDR3 totals 12 residues. The germline V gene encodes CDR1 SEHNR and CDR2 FQNEAQ (reference sequence).

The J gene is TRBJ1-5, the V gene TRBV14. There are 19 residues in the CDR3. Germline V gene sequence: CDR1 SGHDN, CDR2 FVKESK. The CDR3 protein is CASSLPTSPEYYSNQPQHF.

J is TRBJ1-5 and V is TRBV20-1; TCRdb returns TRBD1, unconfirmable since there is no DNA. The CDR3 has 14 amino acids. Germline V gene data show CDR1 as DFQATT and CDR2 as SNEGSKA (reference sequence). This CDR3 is CSAISGTANQPQHF.

CDR3 in amino acids: CSASSGGNQPQHF. The chain recombines TRBV20-1 with TRBJ1-5; checking the TCRdb D call of TRBD1 is not possible without DNA. The CDR3 is 13 residues long. Per germline, CDR1 DFQATT and CDR2 SNEGSKA (reference sequence).

CDR3 residues: CASRGGSGTEAFF. The rearrangement joins TRBV27 to TRBJ1-1; with no DNA, the TCRdb D assignment of TRBD1 cannot be verified. The length of the CDR3 is 13 residues. CDR1 is MNHEY, CDR2 SMNVEV, per germline (reference sequence).

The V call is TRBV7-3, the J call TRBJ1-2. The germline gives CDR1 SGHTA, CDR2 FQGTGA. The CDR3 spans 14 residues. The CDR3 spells CASSLTPRLEGYTF. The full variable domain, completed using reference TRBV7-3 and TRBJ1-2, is GAGVSQTPSNKVTEKGKYVELRCDPISGHTALYWYRQSLGQGPEFLIYFQGTGAADDSGLPNDRFFAVRPEGSVSTLKIQRTERGDSAVYLCASSLTPRLEGYTFGSGTRLTVV.

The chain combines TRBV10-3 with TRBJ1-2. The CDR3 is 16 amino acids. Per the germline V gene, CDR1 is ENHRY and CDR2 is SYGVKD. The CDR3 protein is CAISESTWAAFYGYTF.

The CDR3: CASSFWGRSTDTQYF. This chain connects TRBV12-3 or TRBV12-4 to TRBJ2-3; there is no DNA to check the TCRdb D call of TRBD1. The CDR3 length is 15 residues.